This entry lists 26 T cell receptor beta chains sequenced from one sample in a study of Graves' ophthalmopathy and Graves' hyperthyroidism. For repertoire sequencing, the TCR beta CDR3 regions were amplified from RNA transcripts. First-round RT-PCR with HTBI primers preceded a second-round multiplex PCR. TCRdb independently ran MiXCR on the multiplex PCR reads; one entry per CDR3 protein. The table shows approximately 460,000 distinct CDR3 sequences, with around 15% occurring only once. What was sequenced was blood. The receptors come from a woman aged 25 to 45 with Graves' ophthalmopathy.

The table lists this clonotype with a few counts. J is TRBJ2-5 and V is TRBV6-2 or TRBV6-3; 8 bases are shared with TRBD1. Germline CDR1 and CDR2: MNHEY and SVGEGT. CDR3 length: 13 amino acids. V gave up 5 bases and J gave up 5 bases; unmatched junction bases: 4. The CDR3 sequence: CASSNGQGETQYF. The CDR3 DNA is TGTGCCAGCAGTAACGGACAGGGCGAGACCCAGTACTTC.

A few counts support this clonotype. V and J are TRBV18 and TRBJ2-4, with 8 bases lining up with TRBD1. Per the germline V gene, CDR1 is KGHSH and CDR2 is LQKENI. V shed 4 bases and J 8 bases; nucleotides not matched to a gene: 13. The CDR3 spans 16 residues. Here the CDR3 reads CASSLPAGQGVDIQYF. Here the CDR3 DNA reads TGTGCCAGCTCACTCCCCGCCGGACAGGGTGTAGACATTCAGTACTTC.

This clonotype was recorded at least ten times. The V and J genes are TRBV27 and TRBJ1-2; 7 bases match TRBD1. CDR3 size: 14 residues. Germline lookup yields CDR1 MNHEY and CDR2 SMNVEV (reference sequence). The J segment lost 4 bases and the V segment lost 3 bases, leaving 5 bases of the junction unmatched. The CDR3: CASSFRGLSYGYTF. In nucleotides, the CDR3 is TGTGCCAGCAGTTTTAGGGGGCTTAGCTATGGCTACACCTTC.

Only a few counts were recorded for this clonotype. The V gene is TRBV30, the J gene TRBJ1-2; D is perhaps TRBD1 (6 bases). The V end was cut by 4 bases, the J end by 2 bases, with 14 bases between. Germline CDR1 GTSNPN, CDR2 SVGIG (reference sequence). CDR3 length: 14 amino acids. This chain's CDR3 is CAWIHRDTNYGYTF. DNA for the CDR3: TGTGCCTGGATACACCGGGACACAAACTATGGCTACACCTTC.

This clonotype occurred many times. This chain links TRBV19 with TRBJ1-5, with D maybe TRBD1 (5 bases). Germline V gives CDR1 LNHDA, CDR2 SQIVND (reference sequence). The V end lost 0 bases, the J end lost 11 bases, and 14 bases lay between the germline ends. The CDR3 consists of 14 residues. The CDR3, as DNA: TGTGCCAGTAGTATAGACCCTCGGGGGAGGGCCCAGCATTTT. Translated, it gives CASSIDPRGRAQHF. Supplemented by reference TRBV19 and TRBJ1-5, the full variable domain reads DGGITQSPKYLFRKEGQNVTLSCEQNLNHDAMYWYRQDPGQGLRLIYYSQIVNDFQKGDIAEGYSVSREKKESFPLTVTSAQKNPTAFYLCASSIDPRGRAQHFGDGTRLSIL.

This clonotype was seen repeatedly, ten times or more. The chain recombines TRBV28 with TRBJ2-7, with TRBD1 matching over 7 bases. V lost 4 bases and J lost 2; bases outside the gene matches: 5. The CDR3 is 14 residues long. From germline, CDR1 is MDHEN and CDR2 SYDVKM. The chain's CDR3 is CASSYGQEPYEQYF. The CDR3 nucleotides are TGTGCCAGCAGTTACGGACAGGAGCCCTACGAGCAGTACTTC.

This clonotype has at least ten counts. This chain uses TRBV30 with TRBJ1-1, with D unclear. CDR3 length equals 9 residues. The germline V gene has CDR1 GTSNPN and CDR2 SVGIG (reference sequence). V dropped 4 bases and J dropped 10 bases, with 7 bases sitting between them. The CDR3 DNA follows: TGTGCCTGGATTCCGCGAGCTTTCTTT. Protein product: CAWIPRAFF. The full variable domain, with the rest looked up from reference TRBV30 and TRBJ1-1, is SQTIHQWPATLVQPVGSPLSLECTVEGTSNPNLYWYRQAAGRGLQLLFYSVGIGQISSEVPQNLSASRPQDRQFILSSKKLLLSDSGFYLCAWIPRAFFGQGTRLTVV.

The V and J genes are TRBV12-3 or TRBV12-4 and TRBJ1-1; D is uncertain. V was clipped by 4 bases and J by 5 bases, with 14 bases between them. The CDR3 is 14 amino acids. In nucleotides, the CDR3 is TGTGCCAGCAGTTCAGGACGAAGGGAGACTGAAGCTTTCTTT. Amino acids: CASSSGRRETEAFF.

This rearrangement joins TRBV7-8 to TRBJ2-5; a weak D match, TRBD2 (6 bases). V was trimmed by 3 bases and J by 2 bases, leaving 10 bases between them. The CDR3 runs 14 residues. Germline V CDR1 and CDR2: SGHVS, FQNEAQ. The CDR3 is CASSLEGWQETQYF. In DNA form, the CDR3 reads TGTGCCAGCAGCTTGGAGGGATGGCAAGAGACCCAGTACTTC.

At least ten counts were recorded for this clonotype. The chain combines TRBV9 with TRBJ2-5; unclear D gene. V lost 2 bases, J lost 4 bases, and 12 bases lay in between. Germline V CDR1 and CDR2: SGDLS, YYNGEE. CDR3 length equals 14 residues. CDR3: CASSVSWGIETQYF. The CDR3 region has the DNA TGTGCCAGCAGCGTTTCATGGGGAATAGAGACCCAGTACTTC.

Many counts were recorded for this clonotype. The chain couples TRBV6-1 to TRBJ2-5; a weak D match, TRBD2 (6 bases). The CDR3 has 14 amino acids. Trimming removed 3 bases at V and 5 bases at J, with 13 bases between. Germline assignment: CDR1 MNHNS and CDR2 SASEGT. CDR3 DNA sequence: TGTGCCAGCAGTGATGCTGGCGGGGTGGAGACCCAGTACTTC. As protein: CASSDAGGVETQYF.

The table lists this clonotype with a few counts. This clone may be a read error of a much larger clone one base away. This chain connects TRBV6-5 to TRBJ2-2, with 7 bases fitting TRBD1. The germline CDR1 and CDR2 sequences are MNHEY and SVGAGI. The CDR3 has 16 amino acids. The DNA for the CDR3 is TGTGCCAGCAGTTACTCAGGGGGCGTGAACACCGGGGAGCTGTTGTTT. It translates to CASSYSGGVNTGELLF.

This clonotype was seen ten or more times. J is TRBJ1-2 and V is TRBV6-1, with D possibly being TRBD1 (5 bases). The CDR3 length is 13 residues. V lost 6 bases to trimming and J lost 7 bases, with 15 bases between them. Per the germline V gene, CDR1 is MNHNS and CDR2 is SASEGT. CDR3 protein: CASRNQGPAGYTF. DNA for the CDR3: TGTGCCAGCAGGAACCAGGGACCGGCTGGCTACACCTTC.

This clonotype was seen ten or more times. This sequence joins TRBV12-3 or TRBV12-4 and TRBJ1-3; the D gene is possibly TRBD1 (5 bases). Trimming removed 2 bases from V and 3 bases from J, with 23 bases in between. The CDR3 spans 19 residues. CDR3 amino acids: CASSLRGNDLYPFGNTIYF. The CDR3 DNA reads as TGTGCCAGCAGTTTAAGGGGAAATGATCTGTACCCTTTTGGAAACACCATATATTTT.

This clonotype occurred many times. This sequence joins TRBV2 and TRBJ2-7; D not resolved. The V end lost 6 bases, the J end lost 1 base, and 10 bases lay between the germline ends. The CDR3 contains 13 residues. Germline V gene data show CDR1 as SNHLY and CDR2 as FYNNEI. In DNA form, the CDR3 reads TGTGCCAGCAGCCTCAAACGATCCTACGAGCAGTACTTC. It yields the protein CASSLKRSYEQYF.

This clonotype was found a few times. V and J are TRBV4-1 and TRBJ2-7, with 9 bases fitting TRBD1. CDR3 length: 15 residues. Germline loops: CDR1 MGHRA, CDR2 YSYEKL. Unmatched junction bases numbered 3, after V lost 1 base and J lost 2 bases. DNA for the CDR3: TGCGCCAGCAGCCAAGGACAGGGGGTTCCCTACGAGCAGTACTTC. It translates to CASSQGQGVPYEQYF.

The chain links TRBV29-1 to TRBJ1-1, with D hard to call. This CDR3 region has 11 residues. Trimming took 1 base from V and 5 from J, leaving 5 bases between them. Germline CDR1 SQVTM, CDR2 ANQGSEA. Written as DNA, the CDR3 is TGCAGCGTTGAAGGAGGAACTGAAGCTTTCTTT. Protein product: CSVEGGTEAFF.

This clonotype was seen a handful of times. At one end the junction does not follow the germline gene, possibly because of a read error. The CDR3 spells CSASSATGGSYGQYF. The CDR3 bases are TGCAGTGCTAGCAGCGCGACAGGGGGCTCCTACGGGCAGTACTTC. The chain uses TRBV20-1 and TRBJ2-7, with 10 bases lining up with TRBD1. This CDR3 spans 15 amino acids. The germline V gene has CDR1 DFQATT and CDR2 SNEGSKA (reference sequence).

In this sample, this clonotype turned up many times. V and J are TRBV20-1 and TRBJ1-1; D uncertain. V was cut by 5 bases and J by 4 bases, with 8 bases left in between. Germline CDR1 is DFQATT and CDR2 is SNEGSKA (reference sequence). There are 11 residues in the CDR3. CDR3 amino acids: CSAPDSTEAFF. CDR3 sequence (DNA): TGCAGTGCTCCGGATAGCACTGAAGCTTTCTTT.

Remarks on this clonotype: A much bigger clone sits one base away, suggesting this may be a read error. The V and J genes are TRBV6-4 and TRBJ2-2; D uncertain. The CDR3 extends over 14 amino acids. Germline values: CDR1 MRHNA, CDR2 SNTAGT. V was pared by 7 bases and J by 1 base, with 10 bases between. The CDR3 loop reads CASTPDQNTGELFF. The CDR3 DNA reads as TGTGCCAGCACCCCGGACCAGAACACCGGGGAGCTGTTTTTT.

This clonotype was recorded at least ten times. The chain couples TRBV28 to TRBJ1-1, with D possibly matching TRBD1 (6 bases). V shed 6 bases and J shed 5 bases, with 22 bases lying between them. CDR1 and CDR2 from the germline V gene are MDHEN and SYDVKM. This CDR3 spans 16 amino acids. The CDR3 loop is CASSRKEFRGKTEAFF. The CDR3 region has the DNA TGTGCCAGCAGCCGCAAGGAATTTAGGGGGAAGACTGAAGCTTTCTTT.

This clonotype showed up many times. The chain carries TRBV4-2 and TRBJ2-7; D not resolved. V lost 5 bases and J 1 base, leaving 12 bases between the germline ends. Looked up from germline, CDR1 is LGHNA and CDR2 is YNFKEQ. The length of the CDR3 is 14 residues. CDR3 sequence (DNA): TGTGCCAGCAGCAGAGGCGACGGTTCCTACGAGCAGTACTTC. Its translation is CASSRGDGSYEQYF.

There are many counts of this clonotype. This chain uses TRBV11-2 with TRBJ1-1; 7 bases fit TRBD1. The V gene's germline CDR1 is SGHAT and CDR2 FQNNGV. The CDR3 sequence is 20 residues long. The J segment lost 1 base and the V segment lost 0 bases, leaving 17 bases of the junction unmatched. The CDR3 loop is CASSLEGGRGAHYANTEAFF. The CDR3 DNA is TGTGCCAGCAGCTTAGAAGGGGGCCGGGGGGCCCACTACGCGAACACTGAAGCTTTCTTT.

This clonotype was observed a handful of times. The rearrangement joins TRBV6-4 to TRBJ2-5, with D unclear. V was shortened by 5 bases and J by 0 bases, with 7 bases between the two germline ends. The germline gives CDR1 MRHNA, CDR2 SNTAGT. The CDR3 loop spans 13 amino acids. The CDR3 is CASSMTHQETQYF. The CDR3 DNA is TGTGCCAGCAGTATGACACACCAAGAGACCCAGTACTTC.

This clonotype was found many times. The genes are TRBV20-1 and TRBJ2-5; D is possibly TRBD2 (5 bases). The germline CDR1 and CDR2 sequences are DFQATT and SNEGSKA (reference sequence). V was pared by 4 bases and J by 2 bases, with 11 bases between. The CDR3 loop spans 13 amino acids. This CDR3 reads CSAIEGRQETQYF. The CDR3 DNA is TGCAGTGCTATCGAGGGCAGGCAAGAGACCCAGTACTTC.

This clonotype was recorded at least ten times. The chain recombines TRBV6-1 with TRBJ2-7; D unresolved. The CDR3 covers 15 residues. Germline V lookup: CDR1 MNHNS, CDR2 SASEGT. V lost 9 bases, J lost 4 bases, and 22 bases lay in between. The CDR3 spells CASFFGAFGLYEQYF. The CDR3 nucleotides are TGTGCCAGTTTCTTCGGAGCTTTTGGGTTATACGAGCAGTACTTC.